The 26 T cell receptor beta chains presented below share a single source sample, sequenced in a study of shared clonotypes between healthy human individuals. Assay used: immunoSEQ multiplex PCR; TCRdb lists only in-frame clones, some missing. Counted here are under 2,500,000 clones, around 95% occurring once; the ten biggest clones make up roughly 0.13%. The source material was naive CD4+ T cells sorted from blood. Subset denoted: CD45RA+ positively selected. All receptors derive from a man aged 18-30 years in good health.

The CDR3 bases are TGTGCCAGCAGTGCCATGCCGGGGGCCTCCTATGGCTACACCTTC. Translating gives CASSAMPGASYGYTF. The chain recombines TRBV6-1 with TRBJ1-2, with a possible D match to TRBD1 (6 bases). The CDR3 has 15 amino acids. Germline V gene sequence: CDR1 MNHNS, CDR2 SASEGT. Trimming removed 4 bases from V and 4 bases from J, with 16 bases in between.

A note on this clone: The sample contains more than one DNA sequence encoding this CDR3. V and J are TRBV6-5 and TRBJ2-2; 7 nucleotides agree with TRBD1. V was pared by 5 bases and J by 1 base, with 1 base of the junction left unmatched. This CDR3 has 14 residues. Germline V CDR1 and CDR2: MNHEY, SVGAGI. This chain's CDR3 is CASSRTGNTGELFF. In DNA, the CDR3 is TGTGCCAGCAGTCGGACAGGGAACACCGGGGAGCTGTTTTTT.

The sample holds a few counts of this clone. Other DNA sequences in the sample encode the same CDR3. The rearrangement joins TRBV5-4 to TRBJ1-2; 8 bases fit TRBD1. After removal of 2 bases from V and 6 bases from J, the junction contained 3 bases not matched to a gene. The CDR3 extends over 13 amino acids. Germline V gene data show CDR1 as SGHNT and CDR2 as YYREEE (reference sequence). The CDR3 spells CASSLGQGNGYTF. In nucleotides, the CDR3 is TGTGCCAGCAGCTTAGGACAGGGTAATGGCTACACCTTC.

The CDR3: CASSSDRGNEQFF. The CDR3 DNA reads TGTGCCAGTAGTTCCGACAGGGGCAATGAGCAGTTCTTC. V gene TRBV19 combines with J gene TRBJ2-1; 8 bases match TRBD1. The CDR3 consists of 13 residues. Trimming took 5 bases from V and 6 from J; bases not matched to a gene: 3. Germline V gene lookup returns CDR1 LNHDA and CDR2 SQIVND (reference sequence).

The chain uses TRBV25-1 and TRBJ2-4; the D is unclear. V dropped 4 bases and J dropped 0 bases, with 4 bases sitting between them. CDR3 size: 13 residues. Germline-derived CDR1 and CDR2 are MGHDK and SYGVNS. CDR3 bases: TGTGCCAGCAGTGGGGTAGCCAAAAACATTCAGTACTTC. Translating it yields CASSGVAKNIQYF.

This chain links TRBV11-2 with TRBJ1-1; D is undetermined. Germline V CDR1 and CDR2: SGHAT, FQNNGV. This CDR3 spans 12 amino acids. The ends were cut back, 6 bases at V and 7 bases at J, with 12 bases in the middle. The CDR3 coding sequence is TGTGCCAGCAGTTTCGGGCGGGTTGAAGCTTTCTTT. Translating it yields CASSFGRVEAFF.

V usage is TRBV7-2 and J usage is TRBJ1-4, with D tentatively TRBD1 (6 bases). Germline V lookup: CDR1 SGHTA, CDR2 FQGNSA. Trimming left V 3 bases short and J 8 bases short, with 19 bases between. There are 16 residues in the CDR3. The CDR3 reads CASSFGQGRVGEKLFF. The CDR3 DNA sequence: TGTGCCAGCAGCTTTGGGCAGGGGCGTGTAGGGGAAAAACTGTTTTTT.

V usage is TRBV18 and J usage is TRBJ2-5; weak D call: TRBD2 (5 bases). Per the germline V gene, CDR1 is KGHSH and CDR2 is LQKENI. The V and J ends lost 4 bases and 1 base respectively, with 16 bases between them. This CDR3 contains 16 residues. The DNA for the CDR3 is TGTGCCAGCTCACTCATCAATGACTACCTCCAAGAGACCCAGTACTTC. It specifies CASSLINDYLQETQYF.

This chain connects TRBV5-1 to TRBJ2-3; D perhaps matches TRBD1 (6 bases). Trimming shortened V by 4 bases and J by 0 bases, and 15 bases separated the two germline ends. CDR3 length: 16 residues. Germline lookup yields CDR1 SGHRS and CDR2 YFSETQ. The CDR3 DNA sequence: TGCGCCAGCAGCATATCGACAGGCCTGAGCACAGATACGCAGTATTTT. It codes for CASSISTGLSTDTQYF.

This clone has only one observation. The chain links TRBV9 to TRBJ1-2; a possible D gene is TRBD1 (5 bases). V dropped 1 base and J dropped 3 bases, with 7 bases sitting between them. This CDR3 is 13 amino acids long. CDR1 is SGDLS and CDR2 is YYNGEE in the germline V gene. CDR3 nucleotide sequence: TGTGCCAGCAGCGTACAGGGACACTATGGCTACACCTTC. This encodes CASSVQGHYGYTF.

Regarding this clone: At the DNA level, this CDR3 is encoded by other sequences in the same sample as well. This chain connects TRBV7-9 to TRBJ2-3; D uncertain. The germline CDR1 and CDR2 sequences are SEHNR and FQNEAQ (reference sequence). The CDR3 spans 11 residues. Trimming cost V 3 bases and J 6 bases, with 4 bases left between them. CDR3 sequence: CASSFGDTQYF. CDR3 nucleotide sequence: TGTGCCAGCAGCTTTGGGGATACGCAGTATTTT. Drawing the rest from reference TRBV7-9 and TRBJ2-3, the complete variable domain is DTGVSQNPRHKITKRGQNVTFRCDPISEHNRLYWYRQTLGQGPEFLTYFQNEAQLEKSRLLSDRFSAERPKGSFSTLEIQRTEQGDSAMYLCASSFGDTQYFGPGTRLTVL.

The chain has TRBV18 and TRBJ1-1, with D possibly TRBD1 on 5 matching bases. V lost 4 bases and J 7 bases, leaving 10 bases between the germline ends. From germline, CDR1 is KGHSH and CDR2 LQKENI. The CDR3 covers 12 residues. Written as DNA, the CDR3 is TGTGCCAGCTCACTAGACAGAATTGAAGCTTTCTTT. Translation: CASSLDRIEAFF.

The chain links TRBV5-4 to TRBJ2-5, with 16 bases matching TRBD2. The CDR3 sequence is 17 residues long. The junction had 8 bases not matched to a gene; V was cut back by 4 bases and J by 5 bases. Germline CDR1 SGHNT, CDR2 YYREEE (reference sequence). The DNA for the CDR3 is TGTGCCAGCAGCCTGGGGACTAGCGGGGGGGCAAGGGAGACCCAGTACTTC. Amino acid sequence: CASSLGTSGGARETQYF. The complete variable domain, with remaining parts taken from reference TRBV5-4 and TRBJ2-5, reads ETGVTQSPTHLIKTRGQQVTLRCSSQSGHNTVSWYQQALGQGPQFIFQYYREEENGRGNFPPRFSGLQFPNYSSELNVNALELDDSALYLCASSLGTSGGARETQYFGPGTRLLVL.

The chain has TRBV4-1 and TRBJ2-2; a weak D match, TRBD2 (6 bases). This CDR3 has 16 amino acids. Trimming cost V 2 bases and J 4 bases, with 14 bases left between them. From germline, CDR1 is MGHRA and CDR2 YSYEKL. The CDR3 spells CASSQRLGGLTGELFF. In DNA, the CDR3 is TGCGCCAGCAGCCAAAGGCTCGGGGGTCTCACCGGGGAGCTGTTTTTT.

About this clone: Other DNA sequences in the sample encode the same CDR3. The chain employs TRBV5-1 and TRBJ2-3, with 7 nucleotides matching TRBD2. The germline gives CDR1 SGHRS, CDR2 YFSETQ. The CDR3 sequence is 14 residues long. The V and J ends lost 4 bases and 0 bases, in that order; junction bases with no gene match: 2. CDR3 bases: TGCGCCAGCAGCCGGGGGGAAAGCACAGATACGCAGTATTTT. Translated: CASSRGESTDTQYF.

Turning to this clone: The sample holds other DNA sequences that translate to the same CDR3. V gene TRBV5-1 combines with J gene TRBJ1-1, with unresolved D. CDR3 length: 13 residues. Germline CDR1 reads SGHRS; CDR2 reads YFSETQ. Trimming removed 0 bases from V and 0 bases from J, with 3 bases in between. CDR3 DNA sequence: TGCGCCAGCAGCTTGGGGATGAACACTGAAGCTTTCTTT. Translated, it gives CASSLGMNTEAFF.

This chain links TRBV28 with TRBJ2-7; 10 bases fit TRBD1. Germline V CDR1 and CDR2: MDHEN, SYDVKM. With 9 bases clipped from V and 10 bases from J, the junction kept 9 bases outside the gene matches. CDR3 size: 12 residues. The CDR3, as DNA: TGTGCCAGTGGGGGACAGGGGCAATTTCAGTACTTC. Its translation is CASGGQGQFQYF.

The chain carries TRBV25-1 and TRBJ1-2, with 7 nucleotides matching TRBD1. V lost 11 bases and J lost 2; bases outside the gene matches: 8. Per the germline V gene, CDR1 is MGHDK and CDR2 is SYGVNS. The CDR3 contains 13 residues. CDR3 residues: CACIQGFNYGYTF. CDR3 sequence (DNA): TGTGCCTGCATACAGGGGTTCAACTATGGCTACACCTTC.

The rearrangement links TRBV5-1 to TRBJ2-1, with D tentatively TRBD1 (6 bases). V lost 2 bases to trimming and J lost 3 bases, with 18 bases between them. Looked up from germline, CDR1 is SGHRS and CDR2 is YFSETQ. This CDR3 has 17 amino acids. The CDR3 region has the DNA TGCGCCAGCAGCTTCCGGGACACCTATTGGGGCTACAATGAGCAGTTCTTC. It specifies CASSFRDTYWGYNEQFF.

This chain links TRBV29-1 with TRBJ1-1; TRBD1 is a possible D gene (5 bases). With 7 bases removed from V and 6 bases from J, the gap between germline ends came to 18 bases. Per germline, CDR1 SQVTM and CDR2 ANQGSEA. This CDR3 comprises 13 residues. CDR3 coding DNA: TGCAGCGGGCGGGAGTTAGGGGAGGCTGAAGCTTTCTTT. Translation gives CSGRELGEAEAFF.

The rearrangement links TRBV28 to TRBJ2-1; 9 positions match TRBD2. Per germline, CDR1 MDHEN and CDR2 SYDVKM. Trimming took 5 bases from V and 15 from J; bases not matched to a gene: 20. This CDR3 spans 16 amino acids. The CDR3 protein is CASSPTLGAGGRTGFF. The CDR3 nucleotides are TGTGCCAGCAGTCCCACCTTGGGAGCGGGGGGCCGGACCGGGTTCTTC.

This chain joins TRBV5-1 and TRBJ1-2; TRBD1 matches at 9 bases. Germline V gives CDR1 SGHRS, CDR2 YFSETQ. With V trimmed by 3 bases and J by 6 bases, 12 bases remained unmatched. The CDR3 sequence is 16 residues long. The CDR3 sequence is CASSSQGQGVGDGYTF. CDR3 coding DNA: TGCGCCAGCAGCTCCCAGGGACAGGGAGTGGGCGATGGCTACACCTTC.

In this sample, this clone turned up a few times. This chain links TRBV5-4 with TRBJ2-7, with a weak D call TRBD1 (6 bases). Per the germline V gene, CDR1 is SGHNT and CDR2 is YYREEE (reference sequence). V lost 4 bases to trimming and J lost 0 bases, with 17 bases between them. CDR3 length: 16 residues. CDR3 in amino acids: CASSPTGDKSSYEQYF. For the CDR3, the DNA is TGTGCCAGCAGCCCAACTGGGGACAAGAGCTCCTACGAGCAGTACTTC.

This clone was seen only a few times. The V and J genes are TRBV6-6 and TRBJ2-3; TRBD1 might be the D (6 bases). Germline V gene sequence: CDR1 MNHNY, CDR2 SVGAGI (reference sequence). Deletions cut 6 bases from V and 0 bases from J, with 13 bases between. The CDR3 is 15 residues long. CDR3 nucleotides: TGTGCCAGCAGGTTGCGGACAGAAAGCACAGATACGCAGTATTTT. The encoded protein is CASRLRTESTDTQYF.

In this sample, this clone turned up once. The chain employs TRBV6-5 and TRBJ2-7; D is perhaps TRBD2 (5 bases). This CDR3 region has 12 residues. Germline V CDR1 and CDR2: MNHEY, SVGAGI. V shed 7 bases and J shed 6 bases, with 13 bases lying between them. In DNA, the CDR3 is TGTGCCAGCACCACGGGAAACCGCGAGCAGTACTTC. It translates to CASTTGNREQYF.

This clone was recorded once. This sequence joins TRBV10-1 and TRBJ2-1, with 9 bases matching TRBD2. Trimming took 0 bases from V and 3 from J; bases not matched to a gene: 6. The germline V gene has CDR1 WNHNN and CDR2 SYGVQD (reference sequence). The CDR3 is 17 amino acids. The CDR3 reads CASSESEGLASYNEQFF. The DNA of the CDR3 is TGCGCCAGCAGTGAGTCGGAAGGACTAGCGAGCTACAATGAGCAGTTCTTC.